These 19 T cell receptor beta chains came from one sample sequenced in a study of identical twins. TCRdb ran MiXCR on the 5' RACE reads and lists one entry per CDR3 protein. Of roughly 1,500,000 distinct CDR3 sequences in the sample, around 29% are singletons; the top ten hold 0.25% to 0.3%. Input material: cord blood. Receptor source: a newborn girl in good health.

This clonotype was detected only a few times. The rearrangement links TRBV10-3 to TRBJ2-7, with 11 bases aligning to TRBD1. J was trimmed by 2 bases and V by 7 bases; bases with no gene match: 7. The CDR3 is made up of 15 amino acids. Germline-derived CDR1 and CDR2 are ENHRY and SYGVKD. CDR3 sequence (DNA): TGTGCCATCAACAGAGGGGGACAGGGGGCCTACGAGCAGTACTTC. Translating it yields CAINRGGQGAYEQYF.

Only a few counts were recorded for this clonotype. The chain combines TRBV20-1 with TRBJ1-2; D may be TRBD1 (5 bases). The CDR3 consists of 14 residues. Germline loops: CDR1 DFQATT, CDR2 SNEGSKA (reference sequence). The V gene lost 0 bases and the J gene lost 6 bases, with 14 bases spanning the gap. The CDR3 sequence is CSARDARDYDGYTF. The CDR3 region has the DNA TGCAGTGCTAGAGATGCCAGGGATTATGATGGCTACACCTTC.

This clonotype has only a few counts. The chain carries TRBV19 and TRBJ2-4; the D gene is possibly TRBD2 (5 bases). Trimming shortened V by 3 bases and J by 0 bases, and 9 bases separated the two germline ends. The CDR3 sequence is 15 residues long. Germline-derived CDR1 and CDR2 are LNHDA and SQIVND (reference sequence). The CDR3 coding sequence is TGTGCCAGTAGTATCAGCGGACTAGCCAAAAACATTCAGTACTTC. Amino acid sequence: CASSISGLAKNIQYF.

This clonotype was recorded at least ten times. This chain joins TRBV7-9 and TRBJ2-1; the match to TRBD2 covers 11 bases. Germline V lookup: CDR1 SEHNR, CDR2 FQNEAQ (reference sequence). J gave up 5 bases and V 6 bases, and 6 bases lay outside the gene matches. The CDR3 consists of 15 residues. DNA of the CDR3: TGTGCCAGCAGGCATCTAGCGGGGGGACACAATGAGCAGTTCTTC. Its protein is CASRHLAGGHNEQFF.

CDR3 in amino acids: CASSYSKVGTYGYTF. The CDR3 DNA follows: TGTGCCAGCAGTTACTCGAAGGTTGGGACCTATGGCTACACCTTC. The chain is built from TRBV6-6 and TRBJ1-2, with D maybe TRBD1 (5 bases). V was shortened by 0 bases and J by 4 bases, with 12 bases between the two germline ends. Germline CDR1 is MNHNY and CDR2 is SVGAGI (reference sequence). The CDR3 runs to 15 residues.

The rearrangement joins TRBV5-1 to TRBJ2-7, with TRBD1 matching over 9 bases. After removal of 4 bases from V and 5 bases from J, the junction contained 16 bases not matched to a gene. In germline, CDR1 is SGHRS, CDR2 YFSETQ. CDR3 length equals 17 residues. CDR3 nucleotide sequence: TGCGCCAGCAGCGTTGCCCCCCACGCTACAGGGGGCGACGAGCAGTACTTC. Its protein product is CASSVAPHATGGDEQYF.

This sequence joins TRBV19 and TRBJ2-4; D possibly matches TRBD1 or TRBD2 (5 bases each). V was trimmed by 3 bases and J by 0 bases, leaving 6 bases between them. The CDR3 loop spans 14 amino acids. Germline V lookup: CDR1 LNHDA, CDR2 SQIVND (reference sequence). Here the CDR3 reads CASSMGTAKNIQYF. Here the CDR3 DNA reads TGTGCCAGTAGTATGGGGACAGCCAAAAACATTCAGTACTTC.

Regarding this clonotype: A much more abundant neighbour one base away suggests this may be a read error. The missing conserved phenylalanine or tryptophan at the end of this CDR3 makes a read error likely. The rearrangement joins TRBV3-1 to TRBJ2-1, with D uncertain. The V gene's germline CDR1 is LGHDT and CDR2 YNNKEL (reference sequence). Trimming shortened V by 3 bases and J by 0 bases, and 3 bases separated the two germline ends. CDR3 length equals 13 residues. CDR3 sequence: CASSHRSYNEQFL. In nucleotides, the CDR3 is TGTGCCAGCAGCCACCGCTCCTACAATGAGCAGTTCTTA.

The V and J genes are TRBV20-1 and TRBJ2-2; 9 bases match TRBD2. J was trimmed by 8 bases and V by 3 bases; bases with no gene match: 4. This CDR3 spans 13 amino acids. The germline gives CDR1 DFQATT, CDR2 SNEGSKA (reference sequence). The CDR3 sequence: CSARLAGAGELFF. For the CDR3, the DNA is TGCAGTGCTAGGTTAGCGGGAGCGGGGGAGCTGTTTTTT.

V usage is TRBV6-5 and J usage is TRBJ1-2; D gene unclear. Germline loops: CDR1 MNHEY, CDR2 SVGAGI. V was pared by 2 bases and J by 8 bases, with 9 bases between. The CDR3 is made up of 12 amino acids. CDR3 residues: CASSYHGFGYTF. Here the CDR3 DNA reads TGTGCCAGCAGTTACCATGGGTTCGGCTACACCTTC.

In this sample, this clonotype turned up a few times. This chain links TRBV27 with TRBJ1-2; the match to TRBD1 covers 7 bases. The CDR3 extends over 14 amino acids. CDR1 and CDR2 from the germline V gene are MNHEY and SMNVEV (reference sequence). V was clipped by 5 bases and J by 5 bases; unmatched bases: 8. CDR3 coding DNA: TGTGCCAGCAGTCGTCTGGGACAGTCTTATGGCTACACCTTC. This encodes CASSRLGQSYGYTF.

The CDR3 DNA is TGCAGTGCTAGAACGCCCGACACAAACTATGGCTACACCTTC. Amino acids: CSARTPDTNYGYTF. The J gene is TRBJ1-2, the V gene TRBV20-1; D remains unclear. The CDR3 runs to 14 residues. Germline V gives CDR1 DFQATT, CDR2 SNEGSKA (reference sequence). V lost 2 bases and J lost 2, with 12 bases in between.

This clonotype turned up a few times. V usage is TRBV27 and J usage is TRBJ1-5; the D gene is possibly TRBD1 (6 bases). The CDR3 is 15 amino acids. Trimming took 5 bases from V and 0 from J, leaving 11 bases between them. The V gene's germline CDR1 is MNHEY and CDR2 SMNVEV (reference sequence). CDR3 residues: CASSNRVLSNQPQHF. The CDR3 DNA reads TGTGCCAGCAGTAACAGGGTCCTTAGCAATCAGCCCCAGCATTTT.

This clonotype has a handful of counts. The J gene is TRBJ1-6, the V gene TRBV11-1; D unclear. The CDR3 is made up of 13 amino acids. V was cut by 4 bases and J by 11 bases, with 12 bases left in between. Germline-derived CDR1 and CDR2 are SGHAT and FQDESV (reference sequence). The CDR3 nucleotides read TGTGCCAGCAGCTCCAGTCGTGTGGCACCCCTCCACTTT. This codes for CASSSSRVAPLHF.

In its sample, this clonotype was seen many times. The genes are TRBV20-1 and TRBJ2-1; D unclear. Trimming removed 1 base at V and 0 bases at J, with 10 bases between. Germline V gene data show CDR1 as DFQATT and CDR2 as SNEGSKA (reference sequence). The CDR3 covers 15 residues. CDR3 residues: CSARGGTSSYNEQFF. CDR3 in DNA: TGCAGTGCTAGAGGAGGCACGAGCTCCTACAATGAGCAGTTCTTC.

The table lists this clonotype with a few counts. The V call is TRBV5-6, the J call TRBJ2-7; TRBD1 aligns across 7 bases. This CDR3 is built from 17 residues. Losses at the gene ends were 1 base for V and 0 bases for J; bases not matched to a gene: 10. Germline assignment: CDR1 SGHDT and CDR2 YYEEEE. CDR3 DNA: TGTGCCAGCAGCTTGTCTCGTTTTTGGGACAGCTCCTACGAGCAGTACTTC. It is translated as CASSLSRFWDSSYEQYF.

The CDR3 spells CAIQGQGGDEQFF. The CDR3 region has the DNA TGTGCCATCCAGGGACAGGGAGGGGATGAGCAGTTCTTC. This rearrangement joins TRBV10-3 to TRBJ2-1; 9 bases agree with TRBD1. The CDR3 covers 13 residues. Germline V gives CDR1 ENHRY, CDR2 SYGVKD. V dropped 8 bases and J dropped 8; count of bases not matched to a gene: 7.

This sequence joins TRBV7-2 and TRBJ2-1; 11 bases line up with TRBD1. Per the germline V gene, CDR1 is SGHTA and CDR2 is FQGNSA. With 5 bases clipped from V and 4 bases from J, the junction kept 7 bases outside the gene matches. CDR3 length equals 16 residues. The CDR3 nucleotides read TGTGCCAGCAGCGTTTCCGGGACAGGGGGTTACAATGAGCAGTTCTTC. This encodes CASSVSGTGGYNEQFF. The variable domain in full, with the rest retrieved from reference TRBV7-2 and TRBJ2-1, is GAGVSQSPSNKVTEKGKDVELRCDPISGHTALYWYRQSLGQGLEFLIYFQGNSAPDKSGLPSDRFSAERTGGSVSTLTIQRTQQEDSAVYLCASSVSGTGGYNEQFFGPGTRLTVL.

V gene TRBV20-1 combines with J gene TRBJ1-2, with no clear D. Trimming took 3 bases from V and 5 from J, leaving 16 bases between them. CDR3 size: 14 residues. The V gene's germline CDR1 is DFQATT and CDR2 SNEGSKA (reference sequence). Written as DNA, the CDR3 is TGCAGTGCTAGGGGTCTGGATGAATTATATGGCTACACCTTC. It is translated as CSARGLDELYGYTF.